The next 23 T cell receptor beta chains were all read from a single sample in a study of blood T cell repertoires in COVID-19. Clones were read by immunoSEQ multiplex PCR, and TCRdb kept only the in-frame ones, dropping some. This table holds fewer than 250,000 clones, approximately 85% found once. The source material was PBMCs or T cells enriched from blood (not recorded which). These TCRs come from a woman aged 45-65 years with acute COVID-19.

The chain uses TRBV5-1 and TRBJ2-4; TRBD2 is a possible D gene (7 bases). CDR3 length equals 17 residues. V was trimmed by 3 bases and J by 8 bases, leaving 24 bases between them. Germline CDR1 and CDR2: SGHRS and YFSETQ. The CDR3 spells CASSSTRGGDLGYIQYF. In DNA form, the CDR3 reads TGCGCCAGCAGCTCTACCCGAGGGGGGGACTTGGGTTACATTCAGTACTTC.

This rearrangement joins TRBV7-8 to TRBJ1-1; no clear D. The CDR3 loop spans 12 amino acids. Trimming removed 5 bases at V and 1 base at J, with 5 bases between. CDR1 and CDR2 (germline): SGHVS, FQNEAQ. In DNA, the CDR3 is TGTGCCAGCAGCCCCCAGAACACTGAAGCTTTCTTT. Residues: CASSPQNTEAFF.

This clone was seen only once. The DNA of the CDR3 is TGTGCCAGCACCCTAGGAGGCGACTATGGCTACACCTTC. It codes for CASTLGGDYGYTF. The rearrangement uses TRBV28 and TRBJ1-2; no reliable D call. The germline V gene has CDR1 MDHEN and CDR2 SYDVKM. Trimming took off 7 bases at V and 3 bases at J, with 12 bases between the two ends. This CDR3 spans 13 amino acids.

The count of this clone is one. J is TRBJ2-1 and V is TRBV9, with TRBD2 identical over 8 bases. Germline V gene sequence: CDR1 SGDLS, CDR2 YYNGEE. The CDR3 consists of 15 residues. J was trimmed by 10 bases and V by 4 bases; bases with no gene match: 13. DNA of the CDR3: TGTGCCAGCAGCTTTGGGGCTAGCGGGTCAGAAGAGCAGTTCTTC. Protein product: CASSFGASGSEEQFF.

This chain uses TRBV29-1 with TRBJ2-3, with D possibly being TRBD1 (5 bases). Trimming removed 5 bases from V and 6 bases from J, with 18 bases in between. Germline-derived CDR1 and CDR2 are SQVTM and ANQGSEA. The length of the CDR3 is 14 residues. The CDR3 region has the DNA TGCAGCGTTCGTGGCAGGGCCCGTGTGGATACGCAGTATTTT. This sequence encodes CSVRGRARVDTQYF.

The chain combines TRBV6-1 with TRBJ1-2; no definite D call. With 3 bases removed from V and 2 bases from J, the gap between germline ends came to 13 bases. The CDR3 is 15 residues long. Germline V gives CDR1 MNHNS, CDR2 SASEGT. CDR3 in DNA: TGTGCCAGCAGTGATTACGCGGGAACCAACTATGGCTACACCTTC. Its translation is CASSDYAGTNYGYTF.

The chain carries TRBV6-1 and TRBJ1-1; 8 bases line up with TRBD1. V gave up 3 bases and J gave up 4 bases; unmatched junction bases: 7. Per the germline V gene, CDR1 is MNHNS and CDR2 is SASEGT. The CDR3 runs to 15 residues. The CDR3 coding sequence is TGTGCCAGCAGTGAGGACAGGGTAGGGGTCACTGAAGCTTTCTTT. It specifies CASSEDRVGVTEAFF.

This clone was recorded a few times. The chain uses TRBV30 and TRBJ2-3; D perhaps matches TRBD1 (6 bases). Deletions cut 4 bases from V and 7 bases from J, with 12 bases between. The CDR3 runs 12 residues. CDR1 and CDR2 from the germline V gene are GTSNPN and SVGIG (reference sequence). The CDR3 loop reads CAWMDSGNTQYF. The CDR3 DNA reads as TGTGCCTGGATGGACAGTGGAAATACGCAGTATTTT.

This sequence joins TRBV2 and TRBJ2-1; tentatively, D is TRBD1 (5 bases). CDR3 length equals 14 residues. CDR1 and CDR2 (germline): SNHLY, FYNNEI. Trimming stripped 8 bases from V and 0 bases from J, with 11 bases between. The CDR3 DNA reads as TGTGCCAGCGCCGTGGGGCTCTCCTACAATGAGCAGTTCTTC. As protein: CASAVGLSYNEQFF.

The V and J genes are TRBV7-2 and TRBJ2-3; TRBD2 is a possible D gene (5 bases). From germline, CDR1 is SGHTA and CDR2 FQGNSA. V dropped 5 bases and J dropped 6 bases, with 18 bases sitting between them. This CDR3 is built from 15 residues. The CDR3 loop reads CASSPEGVASDTQYF. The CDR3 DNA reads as TGTGCCAGCAGCCCCGAGGGTGTGGCGTCGGATACGCAGTATTTT.

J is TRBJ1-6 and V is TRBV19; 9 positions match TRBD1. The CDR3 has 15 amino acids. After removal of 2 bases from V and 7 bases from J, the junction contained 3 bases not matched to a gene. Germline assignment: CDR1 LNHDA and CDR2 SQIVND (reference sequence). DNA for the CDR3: TGTGCCAGTAGTATAAATGGACAGGGGAATTCACCCCTCCACTTT. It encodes CASSINGQGNSPLHF.

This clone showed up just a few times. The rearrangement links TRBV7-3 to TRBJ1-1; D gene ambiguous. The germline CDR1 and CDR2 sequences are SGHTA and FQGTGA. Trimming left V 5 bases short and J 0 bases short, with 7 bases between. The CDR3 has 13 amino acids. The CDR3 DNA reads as TGTGCCAGCAGCCCCCACTTGAACACTGAAGCTTTCTTT. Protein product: CASSPHLNTEAFF.

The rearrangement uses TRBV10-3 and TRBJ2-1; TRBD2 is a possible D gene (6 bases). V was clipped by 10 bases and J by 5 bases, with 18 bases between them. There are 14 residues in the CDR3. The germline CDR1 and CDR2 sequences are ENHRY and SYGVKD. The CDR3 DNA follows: TGTGCCACCCGACGGGCTAGCGAACACAATGAGCAGTTCTTC. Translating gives CATRRASEHNEQFF.

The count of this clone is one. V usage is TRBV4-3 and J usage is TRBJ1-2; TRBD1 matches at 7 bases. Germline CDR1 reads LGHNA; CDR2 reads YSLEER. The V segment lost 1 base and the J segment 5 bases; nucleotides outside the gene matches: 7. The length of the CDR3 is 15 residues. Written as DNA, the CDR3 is TGCGCCAGCAGCCAAGGAAACAGGGGTGGGTATGGCTACACCTTC. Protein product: CASSQGNRGGYGYTF.

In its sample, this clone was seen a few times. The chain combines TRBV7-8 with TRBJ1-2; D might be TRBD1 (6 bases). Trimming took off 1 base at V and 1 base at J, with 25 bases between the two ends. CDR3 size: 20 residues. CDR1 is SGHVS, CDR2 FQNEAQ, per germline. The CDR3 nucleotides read TGTGCCAGCAGCTTAGTTGTCAGGGGAGTTCATCTCGCAAGTAACTATGGCTACACCTTC. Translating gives CASSLVVRGVHLASNYGYTF.

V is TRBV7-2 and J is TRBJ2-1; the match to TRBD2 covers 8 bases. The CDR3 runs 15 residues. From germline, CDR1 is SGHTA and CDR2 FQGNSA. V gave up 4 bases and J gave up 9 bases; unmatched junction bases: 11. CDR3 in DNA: TGTGCCAGCAGCTCCCTAGCGGGTGGAGTAGTTGAGCAGTTCTTC. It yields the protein CASSSLAGGVVEQFF.

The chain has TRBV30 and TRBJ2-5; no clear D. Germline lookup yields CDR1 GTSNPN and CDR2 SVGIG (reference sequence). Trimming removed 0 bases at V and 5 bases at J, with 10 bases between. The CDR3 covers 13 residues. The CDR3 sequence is CAWSVHSGETQYF. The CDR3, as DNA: TGTGCCTGGAGTGTACACTCCGGGGAGACCCAGTACTTC.

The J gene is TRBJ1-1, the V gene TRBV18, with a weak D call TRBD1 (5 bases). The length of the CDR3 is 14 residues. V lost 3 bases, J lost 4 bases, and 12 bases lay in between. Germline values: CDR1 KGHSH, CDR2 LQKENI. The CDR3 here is CASSPGGSGTEAFF. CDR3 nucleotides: TGTGCCAGCTCACCCGGGGGGTCGGGCACTGAAGCTTTCTTT. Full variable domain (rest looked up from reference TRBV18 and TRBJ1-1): NAGVMQNPRHLVRRRGQEARLRCSPMKGHSHVYWYRQLPEEGLKFMVYLQKENIIDESGMPKERFSAEFPKEGPSILRIQQVVRGDSAAYFCASSPGGSGTEAFFGQGTRLTVV.

The CDR3 region is CASSIQDNSPLHF. CDR3 nucleotides: TGTGCCAGCAGCATACAGGATAATTCACCCCTCCACTTT. V usage is TRBV7-9 and J usage is TRBJ1-6, with a weak D call TRBD1 (5 bases). The CDR3 has 13 amino acids. V was clipped by 5 bases and J by 5 bases, with 7 bases between them. The germline CDR1 and CDR2 sequences are SEHNR and FQNEAQ (reference sequence).

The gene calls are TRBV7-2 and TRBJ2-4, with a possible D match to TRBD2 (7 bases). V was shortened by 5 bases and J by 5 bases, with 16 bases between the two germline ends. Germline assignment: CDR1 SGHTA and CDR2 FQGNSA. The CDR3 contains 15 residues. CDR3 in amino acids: CASSPEGGAENIQYF. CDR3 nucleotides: TGTGCCAGCAGCCCTGAGGGGGGGGCGGAAAACATTCAGTACTTC.

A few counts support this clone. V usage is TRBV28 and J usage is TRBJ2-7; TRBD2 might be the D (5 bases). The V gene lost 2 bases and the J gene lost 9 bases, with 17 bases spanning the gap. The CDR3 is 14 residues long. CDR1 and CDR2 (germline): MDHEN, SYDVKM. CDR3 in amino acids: CASSLPLGAAGQYF. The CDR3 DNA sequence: TGTGCCAGCAGTTTACCCTTGGGAGCGGCGGGGCAGTACTTC. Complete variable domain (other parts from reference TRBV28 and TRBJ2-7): DVKVTQSSRYLVKRTGEKVFLECVQDMDHENMFWYRQDPGLGLRLIYFSYDVKMKEKGDIPEGYSVSREKKERFSLILESASTNQTSMYLCASSLPLGAAGQYFGPGTRLTVT.

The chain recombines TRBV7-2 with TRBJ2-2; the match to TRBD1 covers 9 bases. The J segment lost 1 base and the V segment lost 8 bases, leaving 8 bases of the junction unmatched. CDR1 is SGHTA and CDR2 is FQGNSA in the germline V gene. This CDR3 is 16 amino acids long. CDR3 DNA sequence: TGTGCCAGCTTCGGGACAGGGTTTAAGAACACCGGGGAGCTGTTTTTT. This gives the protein CASFGTGFKNTGELFF. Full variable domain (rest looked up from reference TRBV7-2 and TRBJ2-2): GAGVSQSPSNKVTEKGKDVELRCDPISGHTALYWYRQSLGQGLEFLIYFQGNSAPDKSGLPSDRFSAERTGGSVSTLTIQRTQQEDSAVYLCASFGTGFKNTGELFFGEGSRLTVL.

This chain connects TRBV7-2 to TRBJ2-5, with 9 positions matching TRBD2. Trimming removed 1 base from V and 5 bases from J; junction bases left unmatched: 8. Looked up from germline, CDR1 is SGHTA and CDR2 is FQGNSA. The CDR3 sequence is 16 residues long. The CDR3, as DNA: TGTGCCAGCAGCTTAGAGGTTGCGGGGGGGCGTGAGACCCAGTACTTC. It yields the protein CASSLEVAGGRETQYF.